Below are 6 T cell receptor beta chains sequenced from a single sample in a study of cytomegalovirus exposure and HLA in healthy donors. PCR involved 60 Vbeta and 13 Jbeta primers. Profiled with immunoSEQ multiplex PCR; TCRdb holds only in-frame clones, not every one. The sample yields some 180,000 clones, around 80% seen once. Sequencing was performed on PBMCs. The receptors originated from a girl aged 10-17 years in good health and CMV-seropositive.

The chain has TRBV2 and TRBJ2-5; tentatively, D is TRBD1 (5 bases). There are 15 residues in the CDR3. Germline values: CDR1 SNHLY, CDR2 FYNNEI. V was trimmed by 7 bases and J by 4 bases, leaving 19 bases between them. The CDR3 DNA reads as TGTGCCAGCAATCGTGCAGGTGGTAGGGGAGAGACCCAGTACTTC. Its translation: CASNRAGGRGETQYF.

V gene TRBV11-2 combines with J gene TRBJ2-1; 8 bases agree with TRBD2. The trim removed 6 bases at V and 5 bases at J, leaving 9 bases unmatched. This CDR3 region has 15 residues. Germline assignment: CDR1 SGHAT and CDR2 FQNNGV. CDR3 amino acids: CASSLVAGSNNEQFF. DNA of the CDR3: TGTGCCAGCAGTCTCGTAGCGGGGTCGAACAATGAGCAGTTCTTC.

This chain connects TRBV6-5 to TRBJ2-7; TRBD2 matches at 7 bases. Germline-derived CDR1 and CDR2 are MNHEY and SVGAGI. Unmatched junction bases numbered 5, after V lost 2 bases and J lost 1 base. CDR3 length equals 15 residues. Here the CDR3 reads CASSYAGDGSYEQYF. The CDR3, as DNA: TGTGCCAGCAGTTACGCGGGAGATGGTTCCTACGAGCAGTACTTC.

This clone has a single count. This chain joins TRBV6-5 and TRBJ2-3, with 10 bases lining up with TRBD1. V shed 2 bases, J shed 4 bases, and the junction held 3 bases outside the gene matches. The CDR3 runs to 15 residues. Per germline, CDR1 MNHEY and CDR2 SVGAGI. Written as DNA, the CDR3 is TGTGCCAGCAGTTACGGGACAGGGGAAGCAGATACGCAGTATTTT. Translation: CASSYGTGEADTQYF.

The chain is built from TRBV10-1 and TRBJ2-1; tentatively, D is TRBD2 (6 bases). Germline CDR1 and CDR2: WNHNN and SYGVQD (reference sequence). The CDR3 covers 15 residues. Trimming removed 4 bases from V and 7 bases from J, with 17 bases in between. The CDR3 loop is CASSGSGGTWNEQFF. The CDR3 nucleotides are TGCGCCAGCAGTGGTTCGGGCGGGACCTGGAATGAGCAGTTCTTC.

J is TRBJ1-1 and V is TRBV6-5; 7 bases fit TRBD1. J lost 3 bases, V lost 2 bases, and 6 bases had no gene match. CDR3 length: 15 residues. Germline CDR1 MNHEY, CDR2 SVGAGI. In DNA form, the CDR3 reads TGTGCCAGCAGTTACGAGGGGGCAGGGTACACTGAAGCTTTCTTT. It encodes CASSYEGAGYTEAFF.